A selection of T cell receptor beta chains follows, all from one sample in a study of graft-versus-host responses after intestinal transplantation. Their antigens remain unidentified. The method was immunoSEQ multiplex PCR; TCRdb's version includes in-frame clones alone and lacks a portion of them. The sample includes around 100,000 clones, approximately 93% of them seen just once. The sequencing here drew on unstimulated CD8+ T cells sorted from spleen or lymph node cells, taken before intestinal transplant. All receptors derive from a human donor who received an intestinal transplant. Each CDR3 is given with its conserved first and last residue. A D gene is named only where the DNA matches it firmly. Some rows have no size entry. The others give once, few or many, or a class for an expanded clone.

d_call,v_call,cdr3_length,j_call,clone_size,cdr3_aa
.,TRBV19,15,TRBJ1-5,.,CASSIIPGSGQPQHF
.,TRBV7-6,17,TRBJ2-7,.,CASSARRPGPPDYEQYF
TRBD1,TRBV4-1,17,TRBJ1-1,once,CASSQASPTGGNTEAFF
.,TRBV4-1,15,TRBJ1-1,.,CASSQDRSGTTEAFF
TRBD1,TRBV7-9,15,TRBJ1-2,.,CASSVSGTANYGYTF
TRBD1,TRBV6-5,15,TRBJ1-2,.,CASSYSNGGQDGYTF
TRBD2,TRBV10-3,15,TRBJ2-7,.,CAISVGASGVVEQYF
.,TRBV6-1,15,TRBJ2-5,once,CASSEEWGQGETQYF
.,TRBV2,14,TRBJ2-5,.,CASSPELAQETQYF
.,TRBV9,12,TRBJ2-1,.,CASSVGSGEEFF
.,TRBV30,12,TRBJ2-7,.,CAWSGTSYEQYF
TRBD1,TRBV7-9,18,TRBJ1-3,.,CASRETYHRGHSGNTIYF
.,TRBV5-4,15,TRBJ2-1,.,CASSLDDPSYNEQFF
.,TRBV5-6,14,TRBJ1-1,.,CASSLAGVAAEAFF
.,TRBV7-7,13,TRBJ2-1,once,CASSLGLDNEQFF
.,TRBV5-6,15,TRBJ2-7,.,CASSLPSGNSYEQYF
TRBD2,TRBV6-5,15,TRBJ2-3,once,CASSSIAGALDTQYF
.,TRBV19,13,TRBJ1-1,.,CASTTGGNTEAFF
TRBD1,TRBV19,17,TRBJ1-1,.,CASSIDLGQGVFGEAFF
.,TRBV7-9,14,TRBJ2-7,.,CASSLVAPPYEQYF
TRBD2,TRBV11-2,16,TRBJ2-1,.,CASSWTTSGDNNEQFF
.,TRBV6-5,14,TRBJ2-3,.,CASSEGPSTDTQYF
.,TRBV6-1,16,TRBJ1-3,few,CASSDGPRGSGNTIYF
.,TRBV27,13,TRBJ1-1,once,CASSLWPNTEAFF
.,TRBV4-1,15,TRBJ1-2,few,CASSQGAGQSYGYTF
.,TRBV7-9,14,TRBJ1-6,.,CASSPPGGNSPLHF
.,TRBV14,17,TRBJ1-2,.,CASSQVSGGVRGYGYTF
TRBD2,TRBV27,17,TRBJ2-3,.,CATTSRYSGGYTDTQYF
TRBD2,TRBV4-1,17,TRBJ2-5,.,CASSHQGSGGEQETQYF
.,TRBV7-8,13,TRBJ2-5,.,CASSTLGGETQYF
.,TRBV2,17,TRBJ2-3,.,CASSRRIQGEGTDTQYF
.,TRBV27,14,TRBJ1-5,.,CASSHGTPGQPQHF
TRBD1,TRBV6-5,15,TRBJ2-2,.,CASTGTGGWTGELFF
TRBD2,TRBV2,21,TRBJ2-4,.,CASSDVVVASGGAVAKNIQYF
.,TRBV4-2,14,TRBJ2-1,.,CASSHRRGYNEQFF
.,TRBV19,13,TRBJ2-1,.,CASSWDGLNEQFF
.,TRBV4-2,16,TRBJ1-3,.,CASSQATRYSGNTIYF
TRBD2,TRBV5-1,14,TRBJ2-7,.,CASSPGGAIYEQYF
.,TRBV2,15,TRBJ2-3,.,CASSEEGKGADTQYF
.,TRBV10-1,13,TRBJ1-1,.,CASSDGLNTEAFF
.,TRBV6-6,14,TRBJ2-3,.,CASSFQDRSDTQYF
.,TRBV4-2,14,TRBJ1-1,.,CASSPALGTYEAFF
TRBD2,TRBV29-1,16,TRBJ2-3,.,CSVEGLAGVSTDTQYF